These 32 T cell receptor beta chains were sequenced from one sample in a study of blood T cell repertoires in COVID-19. This table comes from immunoSEQ multiplex PCR, and its TCRdb copy is limited to in-frame clones, with some not included. This sample has around 330,000 clones, with more than 75% found just once. Sequencing was done on a sample of PBMCs or T cells enriched from blood (not recorded which). Every receptor here comes from a man aged 60 to 69 who had recovered from COVID-19.

In regard to this clone: Sequence at one end of the junction differs from germline and may be a read error. The J gene is TRBJ1-5, the V gene TRBV7-7; 7 bases are a match to TRBD1. The CDR3 runs to 19 residues. Germline CDR1 and CDR2: SSHAT and FNYEAQ (reference sequence). The CDR3 sequence: CASSHGSGQIIYSNQPQHF. Here the CDR3 DNA reads TGTGCTAGCAGCCATGGGTCGGGACAGATAATTTATAGCAATCAGCCCCAGCATTTT.

The V call is TRBV6-5, the J call TRBJ2-1, with D perhaps TRBD1 (6 bases). CDR1 is MNHEY and CDR2 is SVGAGI in the germline V gene. The germline V and J ends were trimmed by 4 bases and 3 bases, with 13 bases remaining between them. The length of the CDR3 is 15 residues. In DNA form, the CDR3 reads TGTGCCAGCAGTTTAGGGGGAGTCTACTACAATGAGCAGTTCTTC. Its protein is CASSLGGVYYNEQFF.

The chain combines TRBV18 with TRBJ1-2, with D perhaps matching TRBD1 (6 bases). Germline lookup yields CDR1 KGHSH and CDR2 LQKENI. V was cut by 3 bases and J by 8 bases, with 16 bases left in between. This CDR3 spans 14 amino acids. CDR3 nucleotide sequence: TGTGCCAGCTCACCTGCACAGGGTGGAGAGGGCTACACCTTC. This sequence encodes CASSPAQGGEGYTF.

This sequence joins TRBV6-5 and TRBJ1-2; 8 nucleotides agree with TRBD1. This CDR3 spans 13 amino acids. Unmatched junction bases numbered 2, after V lost 5 bases and J lost 3 bases. Germline V gives CDR1 MNHEY, CDR2 SVGAGI. CDR3 loop: CASSMDRDYGYTF. The CDR3 region has the DNA TGTGCCAGCAGTATGGACAGGGACTATGGCTACACCTTC.

The rearrangement links TRBV5-4 to TRBJ1-2, with TRBD1 identical over 7 bases. The germline V gene encodes CDR1 SGHNT and CDR2 YYREEE (reference sequence). The CDR3 extends over 14 amino acids. V was clipped by 0 bases and J by 7 bases; unmatched bases: 6. CDR3 DNA: TGTGCCAGCAGCTTGGTAGGGGGCGCAGCTGGCTACACCTTC. Amino acid sequence: CASSLVGGAAGYTF.

This clone was recorded only once. The J gene is TRBJ2-5, the V gene TRBV18; no definite D call. Trimming took 2 bases from V and 2 from J, leaving 9 bases between them. CDR1 and CDR2 from the germline V gene are KGHSH and LQKENI. This CDR3 has 14 residues. The CDR3 region has the DNA TGTGCCAGCTCACCAACAGCTGGGCAAGAGACCCAGTACTTC. Its protein product is CASSPTAGQETQYF.

This clone showed up just once. The genes are TRBV7-8 and TRBJ1-5; no clear D gene. Germline V CDR1 and CDR2: SGHVS, FQNEAQ. The V end was cut by 4 bases, the J end by 7 bases, with 8 bases between. This CDR3 is 12 amino acids long. The CDR3 DNA reads as TGTGCCAGCAGCTCCTCAGGACAGCCCCAGCATTTT. This gives the protein CASSSSGQPQHF.

The chain is built from TRBV7-8 and TRBJ1-1; 7 nucleotides align to TRBD1. The CDR3 consists of 12 residues. Per the germline V gene, CDR1 is SGHVS and CDR2 is FQNEAQ. V lost 5 bases to trimming and J lost 7 bases; unmatched junction nucleotides: 4. The CDR3 protein is CASSLGTDEAFF. The CDR3 DNA follows: TGTGCCAGCAGCCTCGGGACAGATGAAGCTTTCTTT.

V usage is TRBV25-1 and J usage is TRBJ1-2; D possibly corresponds to TRBD1 (6 bases). From germline, CDR1 is MGHDK and CDR2 SYGVNS. CDR3 length: 16 amino acids. Trimming removed 6 bases at V and 3 bases at J, with 20 bases between. The CDR3, as DNA: TGTGCCAGCAGCAACGCTGGGGGCGGGCAGGACTATGGCTACACCTTC. Amino acids: CASSNAGGGQDYGYTF.

The chain links TRBV11-3 to TRBJ2-2; 7 positions agree with TRBD1. Per the germline V gene, CDR1 is SGHNT and CDR2 is YENEEA. CDR3 length equals 19 residues. V dropped 5 bases and J dropped 0; count of bases not matched to a gene: 15. In DNA form, the CDR3 reads TGTGCCAGCAGCCTCTCACAGGGGATCGCCACTTCGAACACCGGGGAGCTGTTTTTT. The encoded protein is CASSLSQGIATSNTGELFF. The whole variable domain, filled in from reference TRBV11-3 and TRBJ2-2, reads EAGVVQSPRYKIIEKKQPVAFWCNPISGHNTLYWYLQNLGQGPELLIRYENEEAVDDSQLPKDRFSAERLKGVDSTLKIQPAELGDSAVYLCASSLSQGIATSNTGELFFGEGSRLTVL.

J is TRBJ2-3 and V is TRBV3-1 (or the pseudogene TRBV3-2); D uncertain. The CDR3 has 16 residues. V lost 0 bases to trimming and J lost 5 bases, with 15 bases between them. The germline gives CDR1 LGHDT, CDR2 YNNKEL (reference sequence). The chain's CDR3 is CASSQETEVLGDTQYF. The DNA for the CDR3 is TGTGCCAGCAGCCAAGAGACCGAGGTCCTGGGAGATACGCAGTATTTT.

This rearrangement joins TRBV3-1 (or the pseudogene TRBV3-2) to TRBJ2-7; TRBD2 might be the D (5 bases). The ends were cut back, 3 bases at V and 1 base at J, with 7 bases in the middle. Per the germline V gene, CDR1 is LGHDT and CDR2 is YNNKEL (reference sequence). CDR3 length equals 13 residues. CDR3 loop: CASSHEGSYEQYF. For the CDR3, the DNA is TGTGCCAGCAGCCATGAGGGATCCTACGAGCAGTACTTC.

With regard to this clone: In the same sample, other DNA sequences code for this CDR3. The gene calls are TRBV3-1 (or the pseudogene TRBV3-2) and TRBJ1-1; 7 nucleotides line up with TRBD1. The CDR3 loop spans 16 amino acids. J was trimmed by 3 bases and V by 2 bases; bases with no gene match: 9. Germline V lookup: CDR1 LGHDT, CDR2 YNNKEL (reference sequence). CDR3 DNA: TGTGCCAGCAGCCAACCCGGCACAGGGGTGGACACTGAAGCTTTCTTT. Translated, it gives CASSQPGTGVDTEAFF.

This rearrangement joins TRBV7-3 to TRBJ2-7, with D perhaps matching TRBD2 (6 bases). Germline V gives CDR1 SGHTA, CDR2 FQGTGA. Trimming pared 6 bases from V and 2 bases from J, leaving 17 bases between. The CDR3 has 15 amino acids. CDR3 nucleotide sequence: TGTGCCAGCAGTTTGCGGGGACTTCCTCCCTACGAGCAGTACTTC. It encodes CASSLRGLPPYEQYF.

The rearrangement uses TRBV18 and TRBJ2-1; possibly TRBD1 for D (5 bases). CDR3 length: 16 residues. The V end was cut by 3 bases, the J end by 3 bases, with 15 bases between. Germline V lookup: CDR1 KGHSH, CDR2 LQKENI. Here the CDR3 reads CASSPTSRANYNEQFF. The CDR3 DNA sequence: TGTGCCAGCTCACCGACGAGCAGGGCAAACTACAATGAGCAGTTCTTC. The variable domain in full, completed from reference TRBV18 and TRBJ2-1, reads NAGVMQNPRHLVRRRGQEARLRCSPMKGHSHVYWYRQLPEEGLKFMVYLQKENIIDESGMPKERFSAEFPKEGPSILRIQQVVRGDSAAYFCASSPTSRANYNEQFFGPGTRLTVL.

This clone appeared a single time. This sequence joins TRBV19 and TRBJ1-3; D unresolved. The CDR3 runs to 13 residues. V was pared by 8 bases and J by 0 bases, with 8 bases between. CDR1 LNHDA and CDR2 SQIVND come from the germline V gene (reference sequence). This chain's CDR3 is CASAGFSGNTIYF. CDR3 coding DNA: TGTGCCAGTGCAGGTTTCTCTGGAAACACCATATATTTT.

In regard to this clone: The sample carries other DNA sequences with the same CDR3. The chain joins TRBV5-1 to TRBJ2-7, with D perhaps matching TRBD2 (5 bases). The CDR3 contains 12 residues. Trimming removed 0 bases at V and 4 bases at J, with 5 bases between. The germline V gene encodes CDR1 SGHRS and CDR2 YFSETQ. CDR3 protein: CASSLGGYEQYF. The CDR3 region has the DNA TGCGCCAGCAGCTTGGGCGGGTACGAGCAGTACTTC.

The rearrangement uses TRBV9 and TRBJ2-2; unclear D gene. This CDR3 spans 13 amino acids. Trimming removed 4 bases from V and 5 bases from J, with 9 bases in between. Germline lookup yields CDR1 SGDLS and CDR2 YYNGEE. The CDR3 loop reads CASSPSITGELFF. CDR3 DNA: TGTGCCAGCAGCCCCTCTATAACCGGGGAGCTGTTTTTT.

The CDR3 nucleotides are TGTGCCAGCAGCAGAGTTAACCGGAACACTGAAGCTTTCTTT. Translated: CASSRVNRNTEAFF. The rearrangement links TRBV4-2 to TRBJ1-1; D is undetermined. V was shortened by 5 bases and J by 1 base, with 11 bases between the two germline ends. Germline loops: CDR1 LGHNA, CDR2 YNFKEQ. This CDR3 region has 14 residues.

This chain joins TRBV18 and TRBJ2-7; D perhaps matches TRBD1 (6 bases). CDR1 and CDR2 (germline): KGHSH, LQKENI. The CDR3 is 12 amino acids. Deletions cut 6 bases from V and 3 bases from J, with 9 bases between. CDR3 in amino acids: CASSQTGYEQYF. For the CDR3, the DNA is TGTGCCAGCTCCCAGACAGGCTACGAGCAGTACTTC.

The chain uses TRBV7-9 and TRBJ1-6; 10 bases are shared with TRBD1. CDR3 length: 14 amino acids. The germline V gene has CDR1 SEHNR and CDR2 FQNEAQ (reference sequence). Trimming at V came to 5 bases and at J to 9 bases, leaving 4 bases not matched to a gene. The CDR3 region has the DNA TGTGCCAGCAGCCCGGGACAGGGGACTTCACCCCTCCACTTT. This sequence encodes CASSPGQGTSPLHF.

The V call is TRBV7-9, the J call TRBJ2-1; TRBD2 agrees at 8 bases. The V gene's germline CDR1 is SEHNR and CDR2 FQNEAQ (reference sequence). This CDR3 has 17 residues. J lost 4 bases, V lost 6 bases, and 14 bases had no gene match. CDR3 bases: TGTGCCAGCAGGGGAGGGGTGTGGCGGGGGGATTACAATGAGCAGTTCTTC. Translated, it gives CASRGGVWRGDYNEQFF.

The rearrangement links TRBV7-8 to TRBJ1-1; the D gene is possibly TRBD1 (6 bases). Germline values: CDR1 SGHVS, CDR2 FQNEAQ. Trimming took 2 bases from V and 1 from J, leaving 14 bases between them. The CDR3 is 16 amino acids. The CDR3 region has the DNA TGTGCCAGCAGCTTATCACCTCAGGGGCGGAACACTGAAGCTTTCTTT. Encoded protein: CASSLSPQGRNTEAFF.

This sequence joins TRBV19 and TRBJ1-3; D possibly corresponds to TRBD1 (5 bases). This CDR3 spans 15 amino acids. The germline V gene encodes CDR1 LNHDA and CDR2 SQIVND (reference sequence). V shed 6 bases and J shed 4 bases, with 16 bases lying between them. CDR3 coding DNA: TGTGCCAGTAGCCTGGGCAGGGATCCGGGAAACACCATATATTTT. It codes for CASSLGRDPGNTIYF.

The CDR3 here is CASSGVGEIFQPQHF. The CDR3 bases are TGTGCCAGCAGTGGAGTAGGGGAAATCTTTCAGCCCCAGCATTTT. The V call is TRBV6-2 or TRBV6-3, the J call TRBJ1-5; weak D call: TRBD1 (5 bases). This CDR3 is built from 15 residues. Germline CDR1 is MNHEY and CDR2 is SVGEGT. Trimming removed 5 bases from V and 6 bases from J, with 17 bases in between.

V is TRBV5-1 and J is TRBJ2-7; 9 bases line up with TRBD2. Germline CDR1 SGHRS, CDR2 YFSETQ. This CDR3 is built from 15 residues. V was clipped by 5 bases and J by 2 bases; unmatched bases: 8. CDR3: CASSRLAGTTYEQYF. The CDR3 region has the DNA TGCGCCAGCAGTCGTCTAGCGGGGACGACCTACGAGCAGTACTTC.

This chain connects TRBV7-3 to TRBJ2-1; D remains unclear. Trimming pared 2 bases from V and 2 bases from J, leaving 4 bases between. Germline values: CDR1 SGHTA, CDR2 FQGTGA. This CDR3 is 13 amino acids long. As DNA, the CDR3 is TGTGCCAGCAGCTTAGACACCTACAATGAGCAGTTCTTC. Translating gives CASSLDTYNEQFF.

The J gene is TRBJ2-3, the V gene TRBV9, with 7 nucleotides matching TRBD1. The J segment lost 2 bases and the V segment lost 1 base, leaving 4 bases of the junction unmatched. The CDR3 sequence is 15 residues long. Germline V lookup: CDR1 SGDLS, CDR2 YYNGEE. The CDR3: CASSVWGQITDTQYF. The DNA of the CDR3 is TGTGCCAGCAGCGTATGGGGACAGATCACAGATACGCAGTATTTT.

This sequence joins TRBV30 and TRBJ2-1; 9 bases match TRBD1. This CDR3 contains 15 residues. Germline V gives CDR1 GTSNPN, CDR2 SVGIG (reference sequence). V dropped 3 bases and J dropped 2; count of bases not matched to a gene: 5. This chain's CDR3 is CAWSRQGGTYNEQFF. Here the CDR3 DNA reads TGTGCCTGGAGCCGACAGGGGGGGACCTACAATGAGCAGTTCTTC.

The V and J genes are TRBV3-1 (or the pseudogene TRBV3-2) and TRBJ2-7, with 7 bases identical to TRBD1. The CDR3 runs to 14 residues. CDR1 and CDR2 from the germline V gene are LGHDT and YNNKEL (reference sequence). With V trimmed by 4 bases and J by 3 bases, 6 bases remained unmatched. The CDR3 DNA reads as TGTGCCAGCAGCCCCGGGACAGCGAACTACGAGCAGTACTTC. This gives the protein CASSPGTANYEQYF.

The CDR3 loop is CASSEITGDMGEQYF. CDR3 DNA: TGCGCCAGCAGTGAGATAACAGGGGATATGGGCGAGCAGTACTTC. The V gene is TRBV10-2, the J gene TRBJ2-7; 7 nucleotides line up with TRBD1. The J segment lost 6 bases and the V segment lost 2 bases, leaving 10 bases of the junction unmatched. Germline assignment: CDR1 WSHSY and CDR2 SAAADI. This CDR3 region has 15 residues.

CDR3: CASSTLGGNYEQYF. The CDR3 nucleotides are TGTGCCAGCAGCACACTGGGAGGGAACTACGAGCAGTACTTC. The chain is built from TRBV11-3 and TRBJ2-7; 7 nucleotides line up with TRBD2. The CDR3 runs 14 residues. V gave up 5 bases and J gave up 3 bases; unmatched junction bases: 7. The germline CDR1 and CDR2 sequences are SGHNT and YENEEA. Combining the CDR3 with reference TRBV11-3 and TRBJ2-7 gives the whole variable domain EAGVVQSPRYKIIEKKQPVAFWCNPISGHNTLYWYLQNLGQGPELLIRYENEEAVDDSQLPKDRFSAERLKGVDSTLKIQPAELGDSAVYLCASSTLGGNYEQYFGPGTRLTVT.